The clone carrying this T cell receptor (beta chain) has more than one count but fewer than ten. The sample comes from a study of cytomegalovirus exposure and HLA in healthy donors. Researchers ran the PCR with 60 Vbeta and 13 Jbeta primers. Libraries were prepared by immunoSEQ multiplex PCR; TCRdb keeps only in-frame clonotypes and omits some of them. The data hold approximately 130,000 clones, with roughly 80% observed a single time. The CDR3 covers 14 residues. Germline loops: CDR1 LNHDA, CDR2 SQIVND (reference sequence). The germline V and J ends were trimmed by 5 bases and 7 bases, with 15 bases remaining between them.

This clonotype originated in a man in his forties or fifties in good health and CMV-seronegative. This chain uses TRBV19 with TRBJ1-5; D remains unclear. The material sequenced was PBMCs. CDR3 sequence reads: CASSGDSPGQPQHF. The CDR3 DNA reads TGTGCCAGTAGTGGGGATTCACCGGGACAGCCCCAGCATTTT.